The T cell receptor (beta chain) under discussion was sequenced for a study of cytomegalovirus exposure and HLA in healthy donors. Regarding the study as a whole: In the approximately 130 validation repertoires, a later analysis found that first-cohort TCR clusters tended to co-occur.

This CDR3 contains 15 residues. V lost 3 bases to trimming and J lost 5 bases, with 17 bases between them. Per the germline V gene, CDR1 is SGHRS and CDR2 is YFSETQ. Data came from immunoSEQ multiplex PCR; TCRdb stores just in-frame clones and leaves some out. The profile shows under 100,000 clones, approximately 96% of them singletons. Concerning this clone: Its antigen remains unknown.

The TCR originated in a woman between 18 and 30 years old in good health and CMV-seronegative. The chain links TRBV5-1 to TRBJ1-1; D may be TRBD1 (5 bases). Sequencing was done on a sample of PBMCs. The CDR3 nucleotides read TGCGCCAGCAGCTGGGGTTCGCAAAGGGGTACTGAAGCTTTCTTT. Its translation is CASSWGSQRGTEAFF. The whole variable domain, filled in from reference TRBV5-1 and TRBJ1-1, reads KAGVTQTPRYLIKTRGQQVTLSCSPISGHRSVSWYQQTPGQGLQFLFEYFSETQRNKGNFPGRFSGRQFSNSRSEMNVSTLELGDSALYLCASSWGSQRGTEAFFGQGTRLTVV.